This TCR beta chain was recorded in a study of CD4 and CD8 cells across lung adenocarcinoma regions. TCRdb ran MiXCR on the PCR reads and lists one entry per CDR3 protein. The sample lists roughly 4,200 distinct CDR3 sequences; more than 50% were seen once. CDR1 is MNHNS and CDR2 is SASEGT in the germline V gene. CDR3 length: 14 residues. Samples came from patients with localized non-small cell lung adenocarcinoma. Sequencing used CD4+ T cells from the center of a lung tumor. The TCR originated in a female donor with lung adenocarcinoma. The CD4 and CD8 labels of this study may be unreliable. The chain is built from TRBV6-1 and TRBJ2-5; D gene uncertain. The tail of the sequence fits TRBJ2-7 better, so the J call may be wrong. CDR3 loop: CASSKYGPDYEQYF. The CDR3 bases are TGTGCCAGCAGCAAGTACGGGCCGGACTACGAGCAGTACTTC.